These 11 T cell receptor beta chains were all obtained from the same sample, sequenced in a study of beta chain features in type 1 diabetes. Sequenced material consisted of expressed TCRB transcripts (all of the isolated RNA was reverse transcribed). Profiled with immunoSEQ multiplex PCR; TCRdb holds only in-frame clones, not every one. The profile shows more than 150,000 clones, 11% of them singletons. The sample consisted of central memory CD4+ T cells from blood. These receptors all come from a man aged 18-30 years in good health.

The chain has TRBV7-3 and TRBJ2-5; D unresolved. This CDR3 contains 11 residues. V lost 11 bases, J lost 7 bases, and 14 bases lay in between. From germline, CDR1 is SGHTA and CDR2 FQGTGA. As DNA, the CDR3 is TGTGCCCCCCGGGCCCCAGGGACCCAGTACTTC. Translating it yields CAPRAPGTQYF.

The chain has TRBV30 and TRBJ2-3; D may be TRBD1 (5 bases). CDR3 length: 14 residues. V lost 1 base and J lost 0, with 8 bases in between. Per the germline V gene, CDR1 is GTSNPN and CDR2 is SVGIG (reference sequence). The CDR3 DNA follows: TGTGCCTGGAGTGGGGGCGACAGCACAGATACGCAGTATTTT. It codes for CAWSGGDSTDTQYF.

This clone was counted many times. The V call is TRBV28, the J call TRBJ2-7; D call uncertain. Germline CDR1 is MDHEN and CDR2 is SYDVKM. There are 12 residues in the CDR3. Trimming pared 1 base from V and 13 bases from J, leaving 14 bases between. The CDR3 DNA is TGTGCCAGCAGTTTATCAGACGGGCGAGCCTACTTC. Translating it yields CASSLSDGRAYF. Full variable domain (outside the CDR3, taken from reference TRBV28 and TRBJ2-7): DVKVTQSSRYLVKRTGEKVFLECVQDMDHENMFWYRQDPGLGLRLIYFSYDVKMKEKGDIPEGYSVSREKKERFSLILESASTNQTSMYLCASSLSDGRAYFGPGTRLTVT.

The rearrangement joins TRBV30 to TRBJ1-1; D is uncertain. V lost 4 bases and J lost 2, with 11 bases in between. The CDR3 has 13 residues. In germline, CDR1 is GTSNPN, CDR2 SVGIG (reference sequence). The CDR3 DNA reads TGTGCCTGGAATTATATTGTTAACACTGAAGCTTTCTTT. Protein: CAWNYIVNTEAFF.

The chain combines TRBV30 with TRBJ2-1; 8 positions agree with TRBD2. With V trimmed by 3 bases and J by 0 bases, 13 bases remained unmatched. The CDR3 length is 18 residues. The V gene's germline CDR1 is GTSNPN and CDR2 SVGIG (reference sequence). CDR3 DNA sequence: TGTGCCTGGAGAGGGATCCCTTTAGCGGGGAGCTCCTACAATGAGCAGTTCTTC. Translation: CAWRGIPLAGSSYNEQFF.

This chain uses TRBV9 with TRBJ1-5; 8 bases line up with TRBD1. The germline V gene encodes CDR1 SGDLS and CDR2 YYNGEE. The CDR3 has 15 amino acids. After removal of 3 bases from V and 4 bases from J, the junction contained 6 bases not matched to a gene. The CDR3 DNA reads as TGTGCCAGCAGCGGCCAGGGGGCTCGAAATCAGCCCCAGCATTTT. Translating it yields CASSGQGARNQPQHF.

There are a few counts of this clone. The chain links TRBV9 to TRBJ1-2; 8 bases map to TRBD1. Per the germline V gene, CDR1 is SGDLS and CDR2 is YYNGEE. The CDR3 consists of 13 residues. With V trimmed by 4 bases and J by 6 bases, 5 bases remained unmatched. Here the CDR3 DNA reads TGTGCCAGCAGCTTGGACAGGGCGAATGGCTACACCTTC. Its protein product is CASSLDRANGYTF.

The chain employs TRBV28 and TRBJ2-6, with D possibly TRBD1 on 6 matching bases. Trimming removed 3 bases from V and 1 base from J, with 7 bases in between. The CDR3 sequence is 15 residues long. Germline CDR1 MDHEN, CDR2 SYDVKM. CDR3 sequence: CASSFRGSGANVLTF. The CDR3 nucleotides read TGTGCCAGCAGTTTTAGGGGGTCTGGGGCCAACGTCCTGACTTTC.

This clone was observed a handful of times. CDR3 nucleotide sequence: TGTGCCAGCAGCAAAGTGGAGGGCACGGGCTGCACAGATACGCAGTATTTT. Translated: CASSKVEGTGCTDTQYF. The V gene is TRBV21-1, the J gene TRBJ2-3; TRBD2, the table's D call, lacks a check against the DNA. TRBV21-1 is a documented pseudogene. The CDR3 runs 17 residues.

The rearrangement joins TRBV5-1 to TRBJ2-7; the D gene is possibly TRBD1 (5 bases). The length of the CDR3 is 13 residues. The V end lost 2 bases, the J end lost 3 bases, and 9 bases lay between the germline ends. Germline CDR1 and CDR2: SGHRS and YFSETQ. The DNA for the CDR3 is TGCGCCAGCAGCTTCGATAGGGGCTACGAGCAGTACTTC. The encoded protein is CASSFDRGYEQYF.

The V and J genes are TRBV29-1 and TRBJ2-3, with 9 bases lining up with TRBD1. With 4 bases clipped from V and 0 bases from J, the junction kept 2 bases outside the gene matches. Germline CDR1 and CDR2: SQVTM and ANQGSEA. This CDR3 comprises 14 residues. As DNA, the CDR3 is TGCAGCGTTGCACAGGGGGCTAGCACAGATACGCAGTATTTT. Translating gives CSVAQGASTDTQYF.